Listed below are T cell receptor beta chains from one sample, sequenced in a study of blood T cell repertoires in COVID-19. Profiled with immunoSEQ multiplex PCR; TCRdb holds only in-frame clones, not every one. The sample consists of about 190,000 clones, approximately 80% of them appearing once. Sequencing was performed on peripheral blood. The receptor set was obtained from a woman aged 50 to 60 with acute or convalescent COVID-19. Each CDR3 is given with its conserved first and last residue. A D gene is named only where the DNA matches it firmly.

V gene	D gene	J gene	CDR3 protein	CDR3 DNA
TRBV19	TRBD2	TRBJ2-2	CASSTLLAGGETGELFF	TGTGCCAGTAGTACGCTCTTAGCGGGAGGAGAGACCGGGGAGCTGTTTTTT
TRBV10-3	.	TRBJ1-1	CAISESIQNTEAFF	TGTGCCATCAGTGAGTCGATACAGAACACTGAAGCTTTCTTT
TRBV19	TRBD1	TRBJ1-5	CASNNDRDSYSNQPQHF	TGTGCCAGTAACAACGACAGGGACAGCTATAGCAATCAGCCCCAGCATTTT
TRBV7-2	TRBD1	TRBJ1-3	CASSQGQLSGNTIYF	TGTGCCAGCAGCCAGGGACAGCTCTCTGGAAACACCATATATTTT
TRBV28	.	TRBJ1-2	CASSTPPRGLIGYTF	TGTGCCAGCAGTACCCCCCCACGGGGTCTGATTGGCTACACCTTC
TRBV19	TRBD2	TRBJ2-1	CASSIPGGGVNEQFF	TGTGCCAGTAGTATACCCGGGGGAGGGGTCAATGAGCAGTTCTTC
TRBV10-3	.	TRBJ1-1	CAISVGGAGTEAFF	TGTGCCATCAGTGTGGGGGGGGCCGGCACTGAAGCTTTCTTT
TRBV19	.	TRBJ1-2	CASKQRLQDYGYTF	TGTGCCAGTAAGCAGAGGCTGCAAGACTATGGCTACACCTTC
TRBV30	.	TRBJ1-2	CAWRPPSTGLYGYTF	TGTGCCTGGAGACCCCCGTCGACAGGTCTCTATGGCTACACCTTC
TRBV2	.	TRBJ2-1	CASSANQGGYNEQFF	TGTGCCAGCAGTGCGAATCAGGGCGGCTACAATGAGCAGTTCTTC
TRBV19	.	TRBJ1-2	CASSIAPTGVGYTF	TGTGCCAGTAGTATAGCCCCTACAGGAGTTGGCTACACCTTC
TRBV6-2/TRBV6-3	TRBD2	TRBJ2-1	CASSYWTSRDNEQFF	TGTGCCAGCAGTTACTGGACTAGCCGGGATAATGAGCAGTTCTTC
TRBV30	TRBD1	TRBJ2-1	CAWSVQGRGRFF	TGTGCCTGGAGTGTACAGGGCAGGGGGCGGTTCTTC
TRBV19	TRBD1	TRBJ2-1	CASSIYGTVRNEQFF	TGTGCCAGTAGTATATACGGGACAGTGCGGAATGAGCAGTTCTTC
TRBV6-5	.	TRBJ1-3	CASREGSRNTIYF	TGTGCCAGCAGGGAGGGGTCCCGAAACACCATATATTTT
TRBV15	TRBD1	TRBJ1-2	CATHYDRADYGYTF	TGTGCCACCCATTATGACAGGGCGGACTATGGCTACACCTTC